Each of the 29 T cell receptor beta chains below was sequenced from the same sample in a study of blood T cell repertoires in COVID-19. This table comes from immunoSEQ multiplex PCR, and its TCRdb copy is limited to in-frame clones, with some not included. The data contain 10,000 or so clones, 80% to 90% of them singletons. Sequencing used peripheral blood. The receptors were sampled from a human donor in a cohort sampled during active COVID-19.

This clone appeared a single time. This rearrangement joins TRBV7-2 to TRBJ2-5, with TRBD2 matching over 7 bases. CDR1 is SGHTA, CDR2 FQGNSA, per germline. V shed 6 bases and J 5 bases; nucleotides not matched to a gene: 9. This CDR3 has 14 amino acids. This chain's CDR3 is CASSFSGGGETQYF. In DNA form, the CDR3 reads TGTGCCAGCAGTTTCTCCGGGGGAGGGGAGACCCAGTACTTC. Filled out from reference TRBV7-2 and TRBJ2-5, the complete variable domain reads GAGVSQSPSNKVTEKGKDVELRCDPISGHTALYWYRQSLGQGLEFLIYFQGNSAPDKSGLPSDRFSAERTGGSVSTLTIQRTQQEDSAVYLCASSFSGGGETQYFGPGTRLLVL.

The chain is built from TRBV27 and TRBJ2-7, with 8 bases aligning to TRBD1. This CDR3 has 15 residues. The germline gives CDR1 MNHEY, CDR2 SMNVEV (reference sequence). V dropped 3 bases and J dropped 3; count of bases not matched to a gene: 7. Written as DNA, the CDR3 is TGTGCCAGCAGTTTGAGGACAGGGAGTTACTACGAGCAGTACTTC. Its translation: CASSLRTGSYYEQYF.

The J gene is TRBJ1-2, the V gene TRBV4-2, with no clear D. Germline assignment: CDR1 LGHNA and CDR2 YNFKEQ. The CDR3 is 13 residues long. Trimming took off 0 bases at V and 3 bases at J, with 5 bases between the two ends. Here the CDR3 DNA reads TGTGCCAGCAGCCAAGATACGGACTATGGCTACACCTTC. Protein sequence: CASSQDTDYGYTF.

The V gene is TRBV7-8, the J gene TRBJ1-5, with TRBD1 as a possible D gene (5 bases). Germline-derived CDR1 and CDR2 are SGHVS and FQNEAQ. With 1 base removed from V and 3 bases from J, the gap between germline ends came to 13 bases. CDR3 size: 16 residues. In nucleotides, the CDR3 is TGTGCCAGCAGCTTAGAGGGGTCAGGCCTCAATCAGCCCCAGCATTTT. Translation gives CASSLEGSGLNQPQHF. The whole variable domain, filled in from reference TRBV7-8 and TRBJ1-5, reads GAGVSQSPRYKVAKRGQDVALRCDPISGHVSLFWYQQALGQGPEFLTYFQNEAQLDKSGLPSDRFFAERPEGSVSTLKIQRTQQEDSAVYLCASSLEGSGLNQPQHFGDGTRLSIL.

The CDR3 loop reads CASGPQQGTGNTIYF. CDR3 in DNA: TGTGCTAGTGGCCCACAACAGGGGACTGGAAACACCATATATTTT. The chain recombines TRBV12-5 with TRBJ1-3; 7 positions match TRBD1. This CDR3 has 15 amino acids. J lost 2 bases, V lost 6 bases, and 7 bases had no gene match. The germline gives CDR1 LGHNT, CDR2 FRNRAP.

V usage is TRBV19 and J usage is TRBJ1-2; no firm D call. Looked up from germline, CDR1 is LNHDA and CDR2 is SQIVND (reference sequence). The CDR3 spans 15 residues. V dropped 1 base and J dropped 5 bases, with 14 bases sitting between them. This chain's CDR3 is CASSIGAVPLYGYTF. CDR3 DNA sequence: TGTGCCAGTAGTATAGGGGCCGTTCCGCTATATGGCTACACCTTC.

There are a few counts of this clone. The chain combines TRBV7-9 with TRBJ2-3, with a weak D call TRBD1 (5 bases). Germline V gene lookup returns CDR1 SEHNR and CDR2 FQNEAQ (reference sequence). The CDR3 is made up of 17 amino acids. V was cut by 1 base and J by 2 bases, with 16 bases left in between. The DNA for the CDR3 is TGTGCCAGCAGCTTAGGAGAAGGGGCGTGGGTCACAGATACGCAGTATTTT. It specifies CASSLGEGAWVTDTQYF.

V gene TRBV10-3 combines with J gene TRBJ1-6; D possibly corresponds to TRBD1 (6 bases). Germline-derived CDR1 and CDR2 are ENHRY and SYGVKD. Trimming removed 3 bases from V and 10 bases from J, with 13 bases in between. The CDR3 is made up of 14 amino acids. CDR3 loop: CAISEGSQGSPLHF. CDR3 DNA sequence: TGTGCCATCAGTGAAGGGAGCCAGGGGTCACCCCTCCACTTT.

The CDR3 bases are TGTGCCAGCAGCTTGGGAGGACCGGGAGGCAATCAGCCCCAGCATTTT. It yields the protein CASSLGGPGGNQPQHF. The chain links TRBV5-4 to TRBJ1-5; D gene unclear. From germline, CDR1 is SGHNT and CDR2 YYREEE (reference sequence). This CDR3 has 16 amino acids. V lost 0 bases and J 2 bases, leaving 12 bases between the germline ends. Supplemented by reference TRBV5-4 and TRBJ1-5, the full variable domain reads ETGVTQSPTHLIKTRGQQVTLRCSSQSGHNTVSWYQQALGQGPQFIFQYYREEENGRGNFPPRFSGLQFPNYSSELNVNALELDDSALYLCASSLGGPGGNQPQHFGDGTRLSIL.

The CDR3 sequence is CASSPRQGNEKLFF. For the CDR3, the DNA is TGTGCCAGCAGCCCGCGGCAGGGGAATGAAAAACTGTTTTTT. This sequence joins TRBV7-9 and TRBJ1-4, with a weak D call TRBD1 (6 bases). The CDR3 contains 14 residues. The germline CDR1 and CDR2 sequences are SEHNR and FQNEAQ (reference sequence). V lost 5 bases and J lost 5, with 12 bases in between. The full variable domain, in which reference TRBV7-9 and TRBJ1-4 provide the parts outside the CDR3, is DTGVSQNPRHKITKRGQNVTFRCDPISEHNRLYWYRQTLGQGPEFLTYFQNEAQLEKSRLLSDRFSAERPKGSFSTLEIQRTEQGDSAMYLCASSPRQGNEKLFFGSGTQLSVL.

The chain combines TRBV5-5 with TRBJ2-3, with no clear D. The ends were cut back, 2 bases at V and 8 bases at J, with 6 bases in the middle. The germline gives CDR1 SGHKS, CDR2 YYEKEE (reference sequence). CDR3 length: 11 residues. The CDR3 reads CASSFRSTQYF. The CDR3 DNA reads as TGTGCCAGCAGCTTTCGTTCTACGCAGTATTTT.

The chain carries TRBV4-2 and TRBJ1-6; D is unclear. Between the trimmed V and J ends, which lost 5 bases and 6 bases, there was a span of 20 bases. The CDR3 totals 17 residues. The V gene's germline CDR1 is LGHNA and CDR2 YNFKEQ. The CDR3 here is CASSFPTDSLSNSPLHF. In DNA form, the CDR3 reads TGTGCCAGCAGCTTCCCTACGGACTCCCTAAGTAATTCACCCCTCCACTTT.

The chain carries TRBV7-6 and TRBJ2-2; TRBD2 matches at 12 bases. Losses at the gene ends were 7 bases for V and 1 base for J; bases not matched to a gene: 7. The CDR3 loop spans 17 amino acids. Germline assignment: CDR1 SGHVS and CDR2 FNYEAQ. The CDR3 DNA reads TGTGCCAGCACCCTAGCGGGGGGGCAAGGGAACACCGGGGAGCTGTTTTTT. Protein product: CASTLAGGQGNTGELFF.

The chain uses TRBV27 and TRBJ1-5; D possibly corresponds to TRBD1 (6 bases). Trimming pared 2 bases from V and 0 bases from J, leaving 11 bases between. The CDR3 is 16 amino acids. Germline V gene sequence: CDR1 MNHEY, CDR2 SMNVEV (reference sequence). CDR3: CASSLRGTDSNQPQHF. The CDR3 bases are TGTGCCAGCAGTTTAAGGGGGACGGATAGCAATCAGCCCCAGCATTTT.

The chain carries TRBV9 and TRBJ2-2, with D perhaps matching TRBD2 (5 bases). CDR1 is SGDLS, CDR2 YYNGEE, per germline. Trimming shortened V by 0 bases and J by 4 bases, and 7 bases separated the two germline ends. The CDR3 length is 14 residues. The CDR3 DNA reads TGTGCCAGCAGCGTAGGAGCGGCCACCGGGGAGCTGTTTTTT. This encodes CASSVGAATGELFF. The full variable domain, rest sourced from reference TRBV9 and TRBJ2-2, is DSGVTQTPKHLITATGQRVTLRCSPRSGDLSVYWYQQSLDQGLQFLIQYYNGEERAKGNILERFSAQQFPDLHSELNLSSLELGDSALYFCASSVGAATGELFFGEGSRLTVL.

The chain combines TRBV6-5 with TRBJ2-2; 8 bases align to TRBD2. The CDR3 runs to 15 residues. Losses at the gene ends were 6 bases for V and 3 bases for J; bases not matched to a gene: 6. Germline V lookup: CDR1 MNHEY, CDR2 SVGAGI. The CDR3 is CASRPAGVDTGELFF. The CDR3 nucleotides read TGTGCCAGCAGACCAGCGGGGGTGGACACCGGGGAGCTGTTTTTT.

This clone has more than one count but fewer than ten. The rearrangement uses TRBV7-9 and TRBJ1-5; weak D call: TRBD1 (5 bases). The CDR3 length is 14 residues. V was cut by 5 bases and J by 3 bases, with 11 bases left in between. Germline V gives CDR1 SEHNR, CDR2 FQNEAQ (reference sequence). The CDR3 sequence: CASSVDSINQPQHF. The CDR3 region has the DNA TGTGCCAGCAGCGTCGACAGTATCAATCAGCCCCAGCATTTT.

The chain has TRBV3-1 (or the pseudogene TRBV3-2) and TRBJ1-3; D remains unclear. This CDR3 has 15 residues. Germline CDR1 LGHDT, CDR2 YNNKEL (reference sequence). Trimming left V 4 bases short and J 0 bases short, with 10 bases between. CDR3 bases: TGTGCCAGCAGCCGGGAGTTCAGCTCTGGAAACACCATATATTTT. It translates to CASSREFSSGNTIYF.

The chain recombines TRBV7-8 with TRBJ2-6; the D is unclear. In germline, CDR1 is SGHVS, CDR2 FQNEAQ. Trimming removed 5 bases at V and 0 bases at J, with 5 bases between. The CDR3 spans 14 residues. Here the CDR3 reads CASSPSSGANVLTF. The DNA of the CDR3 is TGTGCCAGCAGCCCCAGCTCTGGGGCCAACGTCCTGACTTTC.

The rearrangement joins TRBV28 to TRBJ2-2; 8 nucleotides align to TRBD1. Trimming cost V 3 bases and J 6 bases; bases outside gene matches: 9. The V gene's germline CDR1 is MDHEN and CDR2 SYDVKM. The CDR3 covers 16 residues. This CDR3 reads CASSFTGQGMAGELFF. Here the CDR3 DNA reads TGTGCCAGCAGTTTCACCGGACAGGGAATGGCCGGGGAGCTGTTTTTT.

The chain combines TRBV5-1 with TRBJ2-7; perhaps TRBD1 as D (5 bases). Germline CDR1 reads SGHRS; CDR2 reads YFSETQ. Trimming left V 1 base short and J 5 bases short, with 7 bases between. The CDR3 runs to 12 residues. The CDR3 nucleotides are TGCGCCAGCAGCTTGAACAGGCACGAGCAGTACTTC. This sequence encodes CASSLNRHEQYF.

The chain employs TRBV7-8 and TRBJ1-5, with D unclear. Trimming took off 1 base at V and 5 bases at J, with 12 bases between the two ends. Germline CDR1 is SGHVS and CDR2 is FQNEAQ. The CDR3 totals 15 residues. The CDR3 DNA follows: TGTGCCAGCAGCTTAGTAACGGGTCAACATCAGCCCCAGCATTTT. Encoded protein: CASSLVTGQHQPQHF.

The chain couples TRBV19 to TRBJ1-4, with 8 bases identical to TRBD1. The germline V gene encodes CDR1 LNHDA and CDR2 SQIVND (reference sequence). Unmatched junction bases numbered 15, after V lost 4 bases and J lost 8 bases. The CDR3 consists of 17 residues. CDR3 nucleotide sequence: TGTGCCAGTAGTAGGATGCTCTCCAGGGGGCCAGGAGAAAAACTGTTTTTT. Translated: CASSRMLSRGPGEKLFF. The full variable domain, in which reference TRBV19 and TRBJ1-4 provide the parts outside the CDR3, is DGGITQSPKYLFRKEGQNVTLSCEQNLNHDAMYWYRQDPGQGLRLIYYSQIVNDFQKGDIAEGYSVSREKKESFPLTVTSAQKNPTAFYLCASSRMLSRGPGEKLFFGSGTQLSVL.

This rearrangement joins TRBV15 to TRBJ2-7; possibly TRBD1 for D (8 bases). CDR1 and CDR2 from the germline V gene are LNHNV and YYDKDF (reference sequence). Trimming stripped 0 bases from V and 6 bases from J, with 15 bases between. CDR3 length: 15 residues. The CDR3 region is CATSRDIQGEGEQYF. Here the CDR3 DNA reads TGTGCCACCAGCAGAGATATACAGGGGGAGGGCGAGCAGTACTTC.

This chain uses TRBV7-3 with TRBJ2-2; the D gene is possibly TRBD1 (6 bases). V shed 6 bases and J shed 4 bases, with 15 bases lying between them. The CDR3 runs to 15 residues. Germline V gene sequence: CDR1 SGHTA, CDR2 FQGTGA. DNA of the CDR3: TGTGCCAGCAGTTGGACAGCTTCGAGCACCGGGGAGCTGTTTTTT. Protein: CASSWTASSTGELFF.

The chain recombines TRBV27 with TRBJ2-7; 7 nucleotides align to TRBD1. The V segment lost 6 bases and the J segment 6 bases; nucleotides outside the gene matches: 17. The CDR3 is made up of 16 amino acids. Per germline, CDR1 MNHEY and CDR2 SMNVEV (reference sequence). CDR3 nucleotide sequence: TGTGCCAGCAGCCCGATACAGGGGACCCGAACGTCCGAGCAGTACTTC. The encoded protein is CASSPIQGTRTSEQYF.

The chain's CDR3 is CASSEPRGVGLAGENEKLFF. The CDR3 DNA follows: TGTGCCAGCAGTGAACCCCGGGGGGTGGGGCTAGCGGGGGAAAATGAAAAACTGTTTTTT. The rearrangement joins TRBV28 to TRBJ1-4; D is possibly TRBD1 (5 bases). CDR1 is MDHEN and CDR2 is SYDVKM in the germline V gene. The CDR3 runs 20 residues. Trimming shortened V by 5 bases and J by 5 bases, and 30 bases separated the two germline ends.

This clone was recorded once. The chain recombines TRBV4-1 with TRBJ1-4, with TRBD1 matching 7 bases. The length of the CDR3 is 19 residues. V lost 3 bases and J lost 5; bases outside the gene matches: 18. Per germline, CDR1 MGHRA and CDR2 YSYEKL. In DNA, the CDR3 is TGCGCCAGCAGCCAGACCCACTTGAGGGGGCGGCTCATGAATGAAAAACTGTTTTTT. It yields the protein CASSQTHLRGRLMNEKLFF.

CDR3 protein: CATSGGRLTEAFF. In DNA, the CDR3 is TGTGCCACCAGTGGCGGTCGACTCACTGAAGCTTTCTTT. The chain has TRBV15 and TRBJ1-1; D unresolved. The CDR3 sequence is 13 residues long. The V and J ends lost 6 bases and 4 bases respectively, with 12 bases between them. The germline CDR1 and CDR2 sequences are LNHNV and YYDKDF (reference sequence). The full variable domain, rest sourced from reference TRBV15 and TRBJ1-1, is DAMVIQNPRYQVTQFGKPVTLSCSQTLNHNVMYWYQQKSSQAPKLLFHYYDKDFNNEADTPDNFQSRRPNTSFCFLDIRSPGLGDTAMYLCATSGGRLTEAFFGQGTRLTVV.